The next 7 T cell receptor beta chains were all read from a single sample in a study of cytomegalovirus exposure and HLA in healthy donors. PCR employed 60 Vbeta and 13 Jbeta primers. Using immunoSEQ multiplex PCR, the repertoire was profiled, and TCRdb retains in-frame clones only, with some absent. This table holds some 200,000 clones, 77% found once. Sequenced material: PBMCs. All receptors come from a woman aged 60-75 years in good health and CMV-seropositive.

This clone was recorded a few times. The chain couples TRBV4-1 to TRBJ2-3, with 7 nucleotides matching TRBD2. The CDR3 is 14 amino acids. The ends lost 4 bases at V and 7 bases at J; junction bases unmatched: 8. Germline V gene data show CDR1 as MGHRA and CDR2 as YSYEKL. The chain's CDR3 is CASSLTGGDNTQYF. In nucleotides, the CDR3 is TGCGCCAGCAGCCTCACTGGGGGGGATAATACGCAGTATTTT.

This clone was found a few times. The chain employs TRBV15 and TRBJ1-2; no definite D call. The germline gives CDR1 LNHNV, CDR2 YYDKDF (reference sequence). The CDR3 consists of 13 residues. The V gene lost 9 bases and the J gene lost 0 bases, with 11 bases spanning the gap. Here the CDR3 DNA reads TGTGCCACGAGAGACACCACTAACTATGGCTACACCTTC. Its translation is CATRDTTNYGYTF.

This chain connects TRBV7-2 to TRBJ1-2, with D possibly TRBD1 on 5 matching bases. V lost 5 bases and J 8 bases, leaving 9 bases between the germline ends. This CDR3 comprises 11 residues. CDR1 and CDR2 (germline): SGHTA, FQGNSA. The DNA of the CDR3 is TGTGCCAGCAGCCTTTCAGGGGGCTACACCTTC. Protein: CASSLSGGYTF.

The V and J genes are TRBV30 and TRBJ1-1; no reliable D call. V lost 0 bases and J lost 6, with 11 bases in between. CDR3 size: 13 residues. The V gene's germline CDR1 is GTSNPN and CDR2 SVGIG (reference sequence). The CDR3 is CAWSVIDAAEAFF. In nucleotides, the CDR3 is TGTGCCTGGAGTGTAATTGACGCGGCTGAAGCTTTCTTT.

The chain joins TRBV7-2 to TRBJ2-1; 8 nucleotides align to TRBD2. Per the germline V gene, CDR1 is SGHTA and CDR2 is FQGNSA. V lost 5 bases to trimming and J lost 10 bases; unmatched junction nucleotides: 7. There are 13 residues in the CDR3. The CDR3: CASSLGTSREQFF. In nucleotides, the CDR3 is TGTGCCAGCAGCCTCGGGACTAGTCGAGAGCAGTTCTTC.

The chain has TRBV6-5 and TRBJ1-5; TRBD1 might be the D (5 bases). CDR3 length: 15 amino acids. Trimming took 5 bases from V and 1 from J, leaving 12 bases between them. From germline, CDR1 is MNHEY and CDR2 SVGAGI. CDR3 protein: CASSPRVKSNQPQHF. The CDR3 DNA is TGTGCCAGCAGTCCCAGGGTAAAGAGCAATCAGCCCCAGCATTTT.

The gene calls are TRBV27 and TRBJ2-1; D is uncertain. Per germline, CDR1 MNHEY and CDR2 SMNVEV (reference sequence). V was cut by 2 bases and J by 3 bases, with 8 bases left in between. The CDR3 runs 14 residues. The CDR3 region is CASSLLEHYNEQFF. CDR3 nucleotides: TGTGCCAGCAGTTTACTCGAGCACTACAATGAGCAGTTCTTC.